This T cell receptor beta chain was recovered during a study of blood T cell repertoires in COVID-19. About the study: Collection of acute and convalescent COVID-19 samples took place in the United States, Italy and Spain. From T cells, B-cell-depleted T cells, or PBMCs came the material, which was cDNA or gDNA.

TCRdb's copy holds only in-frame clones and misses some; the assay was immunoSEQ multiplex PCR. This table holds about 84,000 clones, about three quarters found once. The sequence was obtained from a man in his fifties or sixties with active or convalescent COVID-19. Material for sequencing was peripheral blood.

CDR3 nucleotide sequence: TGCGCCAGCAGCCAGTTTAGAGCAGATACGCAGTATTTT. It codes for CASSQFRADTQYF. The chain has TRBV4-3 and TRBJ2-3; D gene unclear. This CDR3 is built from 13 residues. Per the germline V gene, CDR1 is LGHNA and CDR2 is YSLEER. V was trimmed by 3 bases and J by 4 bases, leaving 8 bases between them.